This section outlines one T cell receptor (beta chain) sequence together with its context. Germline CDR1 reads MNHNS; CDR2 reads SASEGT. Trimming removed 6 bases from V and 10 bases from J, with 19 bases in between. This CDR3 has 15 residues. Donors had localized lung adenocarcinoma, a non-small cell lung cancer. This sample is drawn from a study of CD4 and CD8 cells across lung adenocarcinoma regions. In TCRdb, the PCR reads were re-called with MiXCR into one record per CDR3 protein. The table records about 3,000 distinct CDR3 sequences, 50% to 70% of them present only once. The chain carries TRBV6-1 and TRBJ1-6; D may be TRBD1 (5 bases). This clonotype was sampled from a male donor with lung adenocarcinoma. The CD4 and CD8 labels of this study may be unreliable. Material: CD4+ T cells from the margin of a lung tumor. The CDR3 coding sequence is TGTGCCAGCAGCCGGGGCGGCGCAAGGCGGTCACCCCTCCACTTT. Translation: CASSRGGARRSPLHF.